This T cell receptor (beta chain) was profiled in a study of regulatory T cells in long-lasting Graves disease. CDR3-region Arm-PCR and iRepertoire HTBI primers produced the TCR beta libraries. TCRdb reanalysed the multiplex PCR reads using MiXCR and keeps one entry per CDR3 protein. The sample carries over 250,000 distinct CDR3 sequences, 20% to 25% recorded once. V was clipped by 4 bases and J by 4 bases, with 16 bases between them. The CDR3 spans 15 residues. CDR1 SGHVS and CDR2 FNYEAQ come from the germline V gene. Time point indicated: persistent/refractory GD, antithyroid drugs over 5 years with positive TRAb. TCR sequences were obtained from RNA taken from PBMCs. This clonotype was seen a few times.

The sequence derives from a female donor with Graves disease. The chain employs TRBV7-6 and TRBJ1-1; D is undetermined. The material sequenced was peripheral blood mononuclear cells (PBMCs), taken when the disease was refractory, from a patient treated with antithyroid drugs. In DNA, the CDR3 is TGTGCCAGCAGCTACCAGGACGTGAGAAGCACTGAAGCTTTCTTT. This codes for CASSYQDVRSTEAFF.